The present entry profiles one T cell receptor (beta chain) with its context. This sample stems from a study of blood T cell repertoires in COVID-19. On the study more broadly: Donors in the United States, Italy and Spain gave samples during acute or convalescent COVID-19. PBMCs, B-cell-depleted T cells, or T cells were the source of the cDNA or gDNA that made up the material.

The CDR3 covers 18 residues. Germline V gene data show CDR1 as MDHEN and CDR2 as SYDVKM. V dropped 6 bases and J dropped 2; count of bases not matched to a gene: 16. Study processing details: Estimation of nucleated cell counts relied on the amplification of reference gene primers. Libraries were prepared by immunoSEQ multiplex PCR; TCRdb keeps only in-frame clonotypes and omits some of them. From that table come the V and J calls and clone size; the DNA was used to work out D and trimming. The sample records some 300,000 clones, around 88% being singletons. The sequence was collected from a woman in her thirties who had recovered from COVID-19. The chain recombines TRBV28 with TRBJ1-5; the match to TRBD1 covers 7 bases. Material: peripheral blood. The CDR3 loop reads CASRKQGWSYWGNQPQHF. CDR3 coding DNA: TGTGCCAGCAGGAAACAGGGGTGGTCATATTGGGGCAATCAGCCCCAGCATTTT.